This is a list of T cell receptor beta chains from one sample in a study of control samples from healthy donors and cancer patients. Assay used: immunoSEQ multiplex PCR; TCRdb lists only in-frame clones, some missing. The table has roughly 130,000 clones, about 93% seen once. The sample consisted of blood. The receptors shown here come from a man younger than 30 in good health. Each CDR3 is given with its conserved first and last residue. A D gene is named only where the DNA matches it firmly.

V gene,D gene,J gene,CDR3 protein
TRBV15,TRBD1,TRBJ2-3,CATSRETGIPTDTQYF
TRBV5-4,TRBD1,TRBJ1-2,CASSPTDRGGGYTF
TRBV24-1,.,TRBJ2-1,CATSDPTEWGEQFF
TRBV11-2,.,TRBJ1-5,CASSLGGSWPQHF
TRBV7-2,.,TRBJ1-1,CASSLQPNTEAFF
TRBV19,TRBD1,TRBJ1-5,CASSLRQGGDGNQPQHF
TRBV5-4,TRBD2,TRBJ2-3,CASSLAGGRGFTDTQYF
TRBV7-9,TRBD2,TRBJ2-1,CASRAGGLAGPNEQFF
TRBV12-3/TRBV12-4,.,TRBJ2-5,CASSLRGETQYF
TRBV18,TRBD1,TRBJ2-3,CASSPMGQGADTQYF
TRBV7-9,.,TRBJ2-1,CASSFTRNNEQFF
TRBV7-8,.,TRBJ1-2,CASSLEGHYGYTF
TRBV5-1,.,TRBJ2-7,CASSSSYEQYF
TRBV27,TRBD2,TRBJ2-3,CASSFLAGASDTQYF
TRBV5-6,.,TRBJ2-3,CASSIRWEDTQYF
TRBV29-1,TRBD2,TRBJ2-3,CSGTSRTDTQYF
TRBV11-2,TRBD1,TRBJ2-5,CASSLRGQGAQQTQYF
TRBV5-6,TRBD2,TRBJ2-3,CASSFSGSRATDTQYF
TRBV30,.,TRBJ2-2,CAWRVTKNTGELFF
TRBV3-1/TRBV3-2,TRBD2,TRBJ2-3,CASSPGVAGGRMITDTQYF
TRBV4-1,.,TRBJ2-7,CASSQGAYEQYF
TRBV28,TRBD2,TRBJ2-7,CASRKSGGTLEQYF
TRBV28,.,TRBJ2-2,CASSLKGAGELFF
TRBV3-1/TRBV3-2,TRBD2,TRBJ2-1,CASSQELGLAELSSYNEQFF
TRBV4-1,.,TRBJ1-4,CASSQVTVVEKLFF
TRBV27,TRBD2,TRBJ2-3,CASRPLGAGAWADTQYF
TRBV19,TRBD1,TRBJ2-3,CASSKTRDRGSDTQYF
TRBV5-1,.,TRBJ2-3,CASSLASEGGITQYF
TRBV11-3,.,TRBJ2-4,CASSPKKNIQYF
TRBV18,.,TRBJ2-5,CASSNGNQETQYF
TRBV19,.,TRBJ2-5,CASSMYRAQETQYF
TRBV12-3/TRBV12-4,.,TRBJ2-2,CASTVVAAGELFF
TRBV27,.,TRBJ1-6,CASSRLQGINSPLHF
TRBV14,.,TRBJ2-1,CASGTPLEQFF
TRBV6-2/TRBV6-3,.,TRBJ2-2,CASSYFGELFF
TRBV6-1,TRBD2,TRBJ2-5,CASSEKGSGAYQETQYF
TRBV21-1,.,TRBJ2-2,CASSPRQGPNTGELFF